This T cell receptor beta chain originates from a study of cytomegalovirus exposure and HLA in healthy donors. The CDR3 is 16 residues long. The germline V gene has CDR1 MNHEY and CDR2 SMNVEV (reference sequence). The junction had 10 bases not matched to a gene; V was cut back by 6 bases and J by 3 bases. In regard to this clone: Its matching antigen is unknown.

PCR employed 60 Vbeta and 13 Jbeta primers. Sequencing used immunoSEQ multiplex PCR; TCRdb keeps in-frame clones, though not all of them. The table records roughly 200,000 clones, 86% of them present only once. Notes on the study in general: One variant, a missense change in DCLRE1C, was linked in a later analysis to TCR beta V- and J-gene trimming.

The rearrangement links TRBV27 to TRBJ2-7, with 11 bases lining up with TRBD1. The sequence came from a woman aged 25 to 39 in good health and CMV-seronegative. The sample comprised PBMCs. CDR3 DNA: TGTGCCAGCAGGGACAGGGGGCCAATCCAATACTACGAGCAGTACTTC. It encodes CASRDRGPIQYYEQYF.